These 9 T cell receptor beta chains share one sample of origin, sequenced in a study of blood T cells in healthy people across ages. Primers used in a second PCR of about 6 to 11 cycles were a sample-barcoded 5' primer and a J-beta primer mix. In TCRdb, the 5' RACE reads were re-called with MiXCR into one record per CDR3 protein. Among more than 750,000 distinct CDR3 sequences listed, approximately 32% were seen once. The sample also formed part of further work on T cells of mothers and their children.

Material: blood. The receptors derive from a woman between 40 and 50 years old in good health.

The V and J genes are TRBV27 and TRBJ1-2; TRBD1 matches 7 bases. The ends lost 3 bases at V and 2 bases at J; junction bases unmatched: 9. In germline, CDR1 is MNHEY, CDR2 SMNVEV (reference sequence). CDR3 length: 16 residues. The CDR3 nucleotides are TGTGCCAGCAGTTTGAGTTCAGGGGGGATAAACTATGGCTACACCTTC. Amino acids: CASSLSSGGINYGYTF.

Many counts were recorded for this clonotype. The V call is TRBV10-2, the J call TRBJ2-7, with D perhaps matching TRBD1 (6 bases). This CDR3 comprises 13 residues. Trimming pared 10 bases from V and 0 bases from J, leaving 13 bases between. The germline V gene encodes CDR1 WSHSY and CDR2 SAAADI. This chain's CDR3 is CATTGSSSYEQYF. The CDR3 DNA reads TGCGCCACAACAGGGTCGAGCTCCTACGAGCAGTACTTC.

This clonotype was detected a few times. J is TRBJ2-2 and V is TRBV7-9; 10 bases fit TRBD1. The CDR3 runs to 16 residues. Per the germline V gene, CDR1 is SEHNR and CDR2 is FQNEAQ (reference sequence). V shed 6 bases, J shed 4 bases, and the junction held 8 bases outside the gene matches. The CDR3 here is CASRSGTGARTGELFF. As DNA, the CDR3 is TGTGCCAGCAGATCCGGGACAGGGGCCCGCACCGGGGAGCTGTTTTTT.

This clonotype was observed a handful of times. The rearrangement joins TRBV2 to TRBJ2-5; TRBD2 matches at 11 bases. The ends lost 5 bases at V and 11 bases at J; junction bases unmatched: 13. This CDR3 contains 15 residues. CDR1 is SNHLY, CDR2 FYNNEI, per germline. The CDR3: CASSKTSGVSQEQYF. The CDR3 DNA sequence: TGTGCCAGCAGTAAGACTAGCGGGGTTTCTCAGGAGCAGTACTTC.

The chain is built from TRBV15 and TRBJ1-4; D might be TRBD1 (6 bases). The V gene's germline CDR1 is LNHNV and CDR2 YYDKDF (reference sequence). V was cut by 6 bases and J by 8 bases, with 13 bases left in between. The CDR3 covers 13 residues. CDR3 bases: TGTGCCACCAGTAACACCGGGGGCGAAAAACTGTTTTTT. Residues: CATSNTGGEKLFF.

The CDR3 spells CTSGRGRYYGYTF. The CDR3 DNA follows: TGTACCAGCGGGCGGGGGCGGTACTATGGCTACACCTTC. This chain joins TRBV7-2 and TRBJ1-2; D might be TRBD1 (6 bases). Germline CDR1 is SGHTA and CDR2 is FQGNSA. This CDR3 has 13 amino acids. Deletions cut 8 bases from V and 3 bases from J, with 13 bases between.

This clonotype appeared many times. This chain links TRBV20-1 with TRBJ2-7; 8 nucleotides agree with TRBD1. This CDR3 spans 15 amino acids. Germline V gene data show CDR1 as DFQATT and CDR2 as SNEGSKA (reference sequence). Losses at the gene ends were 0 bases for V and 4 bases for J; bases not matched to a gene: 8. The CDR3 DNA is TGCAGTGCTAGAGATCGGACAGGGCGAGCGTACGAGCAGTACTTC. It is translated as CSARDRTGRAYEQYF.

The chain joins TRBV29-1 to TRBJ2-3; D possibly uses TRBD1 or TRBD2 (6 bases each). With 4 bases removed from V and 6 bases from J, the gap between germline ends came to 14 bases. Germline V gene lookup returns CDR1 SQVTM and CDR2 ANQGSEA. The CDR3 covers 13 residues. The CDR3 nucleotides read TGCAGCGTTGCCGCGGGGACAACGGATACGCAGTATTTT. Translation gives CSVAAGTTDTQYF.

A word on this clonotype: A clone one base away is much larger, so this may be a read error. This sequence joins TRBV7-2 and TRBJ1-6, with D hard to call. The CDR3 spans 14 residues. From germline, CDR1 is SGHTA and CDR2 FQGNSA. The CDR3: CASSLHRGDSPPHF. The CDR3 DNA sequence: TGTGCCAGCAGCTTACACCGTGGGGATTCACCCCCCCACTTT. The full variable domain, in which reference TRBV7-2 and TRBJ1-6 provide the parts outside the CDR3, is GAGVSQSPSNKVTEKGKDVELRCDPISGHTALYWYRQSLGQGLEFLIYFQGNSAPDKSGLPSDRFSAERTGGSVSTLTIQRTQQEDSAVYLCASSLHRGDSPPHFGNGTRLTVT.